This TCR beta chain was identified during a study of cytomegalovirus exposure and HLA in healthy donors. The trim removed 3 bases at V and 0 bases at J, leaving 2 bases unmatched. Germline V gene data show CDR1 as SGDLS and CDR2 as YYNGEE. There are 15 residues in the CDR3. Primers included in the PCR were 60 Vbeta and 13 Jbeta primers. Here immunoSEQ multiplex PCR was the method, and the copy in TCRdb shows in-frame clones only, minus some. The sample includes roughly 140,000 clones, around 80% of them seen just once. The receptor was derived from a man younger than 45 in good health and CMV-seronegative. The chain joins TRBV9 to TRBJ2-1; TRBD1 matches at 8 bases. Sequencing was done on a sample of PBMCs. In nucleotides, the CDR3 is TGTGCCAGCAGCGCCCAGGGGGCCTCCTACAATGAGCAGTTCTTC. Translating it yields CASSAQGASYNEQFF.